This TCR beta chain originates from a study of T cell repertoires in cytomegalovirus infection. J was trimmed by 1 base and V by 5 bases; bases with no gene match: 7. Germline V lookup: CDR1 MNHEY, CDR2 SMNVEV (reference sequence). This CDR3 spans 16 amino acids. TCRdb re-derived calls from the reads in MiXCR, one entry per CDR3 protein. The table lists fewer than 700,000 distinct CDR3 sequences, approximately 24% of them singletons. This receptor was obtained from a human donor in good health (CMV status not recorded). Some clones in this sample may be carry-over from other donors' samples. V gene TRBV27 combines with J gene TRBJ2-1; 8 bases map to TRBD1. The sequenced sample was CD8+ T cells from PBMCs. The CDR3 protein is CASSIDRDRSYNEQFF. Here the CDR3 DNA reads TGTGCCAGCAGTATTGACCGGGACAGGTCCTACAATGAGCAGTTCTTC.